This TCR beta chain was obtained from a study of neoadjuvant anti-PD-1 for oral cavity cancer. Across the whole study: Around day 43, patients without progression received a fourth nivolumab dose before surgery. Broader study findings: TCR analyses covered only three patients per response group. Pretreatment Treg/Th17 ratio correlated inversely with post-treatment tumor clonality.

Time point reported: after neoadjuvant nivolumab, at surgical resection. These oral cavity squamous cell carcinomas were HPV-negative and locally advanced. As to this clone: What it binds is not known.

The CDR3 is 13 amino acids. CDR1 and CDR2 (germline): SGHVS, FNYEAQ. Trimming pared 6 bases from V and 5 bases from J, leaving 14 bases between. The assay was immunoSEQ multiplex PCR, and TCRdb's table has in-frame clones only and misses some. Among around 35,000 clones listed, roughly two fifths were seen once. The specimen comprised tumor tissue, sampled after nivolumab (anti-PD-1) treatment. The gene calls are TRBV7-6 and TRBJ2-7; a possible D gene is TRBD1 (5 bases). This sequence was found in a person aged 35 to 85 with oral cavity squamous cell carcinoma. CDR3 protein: CASRLQGTHEQYF. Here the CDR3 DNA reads TGTGCCAGCAGACTCCAGGGCACCCACGAGCAGTACTTC.